This note documents a single TCR beta chain sequence. As yet, its antigen is unknown. This CDR3 is built from 14 residues. Deletions cut 2 bases from V and 7 bases from J, with 11 bases between. The germline gives CDR1 SNHLY, CDR2 FYNNEI. This sample was included in a study of cytomegalovirus exposure and HLA in healthy donors. In the study overall: Out of a few hundred genotyped donors, around 80% belonged to the Caucasian-associated ancestry cluster.

Study-level results: Rare sequences made up most TCRs, while some public TCRs were found in many donors. As a later analysis revealed, the rate of TCR association differed by HLA locus, with DRB1 most and HLA-C fewest.

Primers included in the PCR were 60 Vbeta and 13 Jbeta primers. Some clones are missing from TCRdb's copy, which holds only in-frame ones; the method was immunoSEQ multiplex PCR. The sample lists under 200,000 clones, approximately 80% occurring once. Source material: PBMCs. The sequence was collected from a male donor in good health and CMV-seropositive. V gene TRBV2 combines with J gene TRBJ1-4, with D perhaps TRBD1 (5 bases). The CDR3 DNA reads as TGTGCCAGCAGTGAACAGGGAAGGGGTGAAAAACTGTTTTTT. Protein: CASSEQGRGEKLFF. Full variable domain (missing parts from reference TRBV2 and TRBJ1-4): EPEVTQTPSHQVTQMGQEVILRCVPISNHLYFYWYRQILGQKVEFLVSFYNNEISEKSEIFDDQFSVERPDGSNFTLKIRSTKLEDSAMYFCASSEQGRGEKLFFGSGTQLSVL.